This T cell receptor beta chain emerged from a study of blood T cell repertoires in COVID-19. Study in general: Sites in the United States, Italy and Spain provided acute and convalescent COVID-19 samples.

As originally analysed: Researchers report that nucleated cell counts were estimated from reference gene primer amplification. Produced via immunoSEQ multiplex PCR; TCRdb's table is partial and in-frame only. V, J and clone size derive from that table, while D and trimming were established from the DNA sequence. The sample includes a few hundred thousand clones, around 85% of them seen just once. The CDR3 has 16 amino acids. After removal of 0 bases from V and 3 bases from J, the junction contained 7 bases not matched to a gene. In germline, CDR1 is LNHDA, CDR2 SQIVND (reference sequence). This TCR came from a woman in her fifties or sixties with active or convalescent COVID-19. The rearrangement uses TRBV19 and TRBJ1-2; 7 bases map to TRBD1. The sequencing sample was made of peripheral blood. In DNA, the CDR3 is TGTGCCAGTAGTATAGATCGAACAGGGGATGACTATGGCTACACCTTC. This gives the protein CASSIDRTGDDYGYTF.